This T cell receptor (beta chain) originates from a study of T cell responses to AZD1222 COVID-19 vaccine. Study in general: Pooling covered second doses at about 4 or about 12 weeks.

TCRdb keeps only in-frame clones here, not all; method: immunoSEQ multiplex PCR. Of about 110,000 clones listed, around nine tenths are singletons. The V gene's germline CDR1 is SQVTM and CDR2 ANQGSEA. This CDR3 has 13 amino acids. V lost 4 bases and J lost 8; bases outside the gene matches: 8. The material was peripheral blood, obtained on day 0 of AZD1222 vaccination. The TCR comes from an adult in good health. This rearrangement joins TRBV29-1 to TRBJ1-1; TRBD1 aligns across 9 bases. As DNA, the CDR3 is TGCAGCGTTGGGGACAGGGACTTGGCGGAAGCTTTCTTT. It encodes CSVGDRDLAEAFF. Full variable domain (rest looked up from reference TRBV29-1 and TRBJ1-1): SAVISQKPSRDICQRGTSLTIQCQVDSQVTMMFWYRQQPGQSLTLIATANQGSEATYESGFVIDKFPISRPNLTFSTLTVSNMSPEDSSIYLCSVGDRDLAEAFFGQGTRLTVV.